This T cell receptor (beta chain) emerged from a study of control samples from healthy donors and cancer patients. TCRdb's table, derived via immunoSEQ multiplex PCR, lists solely in-frame clones and lacks some. The data contain approximately 70,000 clones, 89% of them singletons. The sample consisted of PBMCs. The clonotype comes from a man between 60 and 70 years old with lung cancer.

The CDR3 here is CASSSPPLNTEAFF. The CDR3 bases are TGTGCCAGCAGTTCTCCTCCCTTGAACACTGAAGCTTTCTTT. The chain has TRBV27 and TRBJ1-1; no definite D call. CDR1 and CDR2 (germline): MNHEY, SMNVEV (reference sequence). CDR3 length: 14 residues. The V end was cut by 4 bases, the J end by 0 bases, with 9 bases between.